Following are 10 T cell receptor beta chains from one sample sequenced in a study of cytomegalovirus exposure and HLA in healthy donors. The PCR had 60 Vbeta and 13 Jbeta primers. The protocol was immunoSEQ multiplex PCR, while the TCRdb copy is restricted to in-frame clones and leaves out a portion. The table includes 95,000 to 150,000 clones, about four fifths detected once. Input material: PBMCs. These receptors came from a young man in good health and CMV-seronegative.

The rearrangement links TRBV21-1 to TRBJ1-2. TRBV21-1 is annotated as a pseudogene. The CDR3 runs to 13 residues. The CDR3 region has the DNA TGTGCCAGCAGCAAATCGCGGACTTATGGCTACACCTTC. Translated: CASSKSRTYGYTF.

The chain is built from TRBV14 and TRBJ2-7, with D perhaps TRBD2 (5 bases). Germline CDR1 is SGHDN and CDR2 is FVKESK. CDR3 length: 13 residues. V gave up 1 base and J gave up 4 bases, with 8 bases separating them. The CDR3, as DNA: TGTGCCAGCAGCCAAGGATCGGGGTACGAGCAGTACTTC. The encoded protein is CASSQGSGYEQYF.

For the CDR3, the DNA is TGTGCCAGCAGCCTAGGACAGGGCGGGGATGAGCAGTTCTTC. Its protein is CASSLGQGGDEQFF. The chain employs TRBV7-2 and TRBJ2-1; TRBD1 aligns across 8 bases. The CDR3 loop spans 14 amino acids. V was pared by 5 bases and J by 8 bases, with 8 bases of the junction left unmatched. Germline CDR1 and CDR2: SGHTA and FQGNSA.

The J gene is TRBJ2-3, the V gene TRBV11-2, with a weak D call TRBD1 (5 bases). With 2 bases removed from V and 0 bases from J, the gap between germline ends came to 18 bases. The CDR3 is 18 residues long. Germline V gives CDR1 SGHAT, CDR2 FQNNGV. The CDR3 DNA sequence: TGTGCCAGCAGCTTACGTCAGGGTTACCGTCCTAGCACAGATACGCAGTATTTT. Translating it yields CASSLRQGYRPSTDTQYF.

The CDR3 nucleotides read TGTGCCAGCAGTTTACAGGGGGGCACTGAAGCTTTCTTT. It specifies CASSLQGGTEAFF. The chain is built from TRBV27 and TRBJ1-1; 7 bases map to TRBD1. J lost 4 bases, V lost 2 bases, and 1 base had no gene match. The germline CDR1 and CDR2 sequences are MNHEY and SMNVEV (reference sequence). The CDR3 length is 13 residues.

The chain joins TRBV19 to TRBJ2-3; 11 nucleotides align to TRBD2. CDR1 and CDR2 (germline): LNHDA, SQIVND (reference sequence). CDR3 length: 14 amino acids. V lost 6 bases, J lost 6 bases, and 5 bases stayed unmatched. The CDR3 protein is CASRKRLAGDTQYF. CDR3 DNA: TGTGCCAGTAGAAAACGACTAGCGGGGGATACGCAGTATTTT.

The DNA of the CDR3 is TGCGCCAGCAGTGTAGCTGGACAAGAGACCCAGTACTTC. Residues: CASSVAGQETQYF. The V gene is TRBV5-1, the J gene TRBJ2-5; D is undetermined. V lost 5 bases and J lost 2, with 10 bases in between. Per germline, CDR1 SGHRS and CDR2 YFSETQ. This CDR3 is 13 amino acids long.

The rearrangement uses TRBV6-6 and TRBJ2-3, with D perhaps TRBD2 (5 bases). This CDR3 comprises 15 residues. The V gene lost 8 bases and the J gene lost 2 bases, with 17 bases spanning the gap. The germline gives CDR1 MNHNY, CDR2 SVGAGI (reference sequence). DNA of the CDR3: TGTGCCAGCCGGCGGGCGGGCAGTTACACAGATACGCAGTATTTT. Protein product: CASRRAGSYTDTQYF.

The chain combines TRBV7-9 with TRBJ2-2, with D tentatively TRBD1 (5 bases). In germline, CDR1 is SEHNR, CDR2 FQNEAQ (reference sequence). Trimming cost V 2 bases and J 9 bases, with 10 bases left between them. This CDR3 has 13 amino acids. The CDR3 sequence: CASSLSGARELFF. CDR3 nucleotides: TGTGCCAGCAGCTTATCTGGGGCCCGGGAGCTGTTTTTT.

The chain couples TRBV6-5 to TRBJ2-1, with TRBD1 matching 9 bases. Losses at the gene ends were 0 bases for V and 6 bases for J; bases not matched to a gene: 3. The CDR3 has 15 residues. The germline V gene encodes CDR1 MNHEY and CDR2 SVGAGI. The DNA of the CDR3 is TGTGCCAGCAGTTACTCTGGGACAGGGCCCAATGAGCAGTTCTTC. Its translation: CASSYSGTGPNEQFF.